These T cell receptor beta chains were read from a single sample in a study of blood T cell repertoires in COVID-19. Measured with immunoSEQ multiplex PCR; TCRdb has only the in-frame clones, and not every one. The table includes roughly 100,000 clones, 81% detected once. Sequencing was performed on peripheral blood. The receptor set was obtained from a man older than 75 with acute or convalescent COVID-19. Both conserved end residues are part of each CDR3. The order of the fields is J gene, V gene, D gene, clone size, CDR3 protein, CDR3 DNA. The D gene is left open where the match is weak. Clone size appears in some rows only: once, few, many, or a class for an expanded clone.

TRBJ2-2,TRBV5-3,NA,NA,CARSLARAGATGELFF,TGTGCCAGAAGCTTGGCCAGGGCAGGGGCTACCGGGGAGCTGTTTTTT
TRBJ1-2,TRBV6-1,TRBD1,once,CASSDRTGGMNGYTF,TGTGCCAGCAGTGACCGGACAGGGGGCATGAATGGCTACACCTTC
TRBJ1-2,TRBV15,TRBD1,NA,CATSREVTGGYGYTF,TGTGCCACCAGCAGAGAGGTCACAGGGGGCTATGGCTACACCTTC
TRBJ2-5,TRBV19,TRBD1,NA,CASSLTGQLTGTQYF,TGTGCCAGTAGTCTCACGGGACAGCTTACGGGGACCCAGTACTTC
TRBJ2-1,TRBV7-8,NA,NA,CASSLSPNYRQVQRSYNEQFF,TGTGCCAGCAGCTTAAGTCCCAACTATCGACAGGTTCAGCGCTCCTACAATGAGCAGTTCTTC
TRBJ1-4,TRBV5-1,TRBD1,few,CASSLGLQGEGEKLFF,TGCGCCAGCAGCTTGGGGTTACAGGGGGAAGGCGAAAAACTGTTTTTT
TRBJ1-5,TRBV7-8,NA,NA,CASSLEALQAVGQPQHF,TGTGCCAGCAGCTTAGAGGCACTTCAGGCAGTAGGCCAGCCCCAGCATTTT
TRBJ1-1,TRBV11-2,TRBD1,NA,CASSPFLRQGASGNTEAFF,TGTGCCAGCAGCCCCTTCCTGCGACAGGGGGCGTCGGGGAACACTGAAGCTTTCTTT
TRBJ1-1,TRBV6-6,NA,NA,CASSYSPEYTEAFF,TGTGCCAGCAGTTACAGTCCGGAGTACACTGAAGCTTTCTTT
TRBJ1-1,TRBV11-2,NA,medium-sized,CASSLQNTEAFF,TGTGCCAGCAGCTTACAAAACACTGAAGCTTTCTTT
TRBJ1-1,TRBV12-3/TRBV12-4,TRBD1,NA,CASRMGQDNQAFF,TGTGCCAGCAGGATGGGACAGGACAACCAAGCTTTCTTT
TRBJ2-3,TRBV10-2,NA,NA,CASSTETLRTDTQYF,TGCGCCAGCAGTACTGAGACTCTACGCACAGATACGCAGTATTTT
TRBJ2-1,TRBV2,TRBD2,NA,CASSTRLAGVDYNEQFF,TGTGCCAGCAGCACTAGACTAGCGGGAGTAGACTACAATGAGCAGTTCTTC
TRBJ1-5,TRBV4-1,NA,few,CASSQDGPLGRPHQPQHF,TGCGCCAGCAGCCAAGATGGCCCCCTCGGCAGGCCCCATCAGCCCCAGCATTTT
TRBJ1-2,TRBV5-1,TRBD1,NA,CASSLQGARYGYTF,TGCGCCAGCAGCTTGCAGGGGGCCAGATATGGCTACACCTTC
TRBJ1-1,TRBV21-1,NA,NA,CASSISLTGTPTEAFF,TGTGCCAGCAGCATCTCCCTAACAGGGACACCCACTGAAGCTTTCTTT
TRBJ2-2,TRBV28,TRBD2,NA,CASSFTSGRAYTGELFF,TGTGCCAGCAGTTTCACTAGCGGGAGGGCCTACACCGGGGAGCTGTTTTTT
TRBJ1-1,TRBV29-1,NA,NA,CSGKNGPRGEAFF,TGCAGCGGGAAAAATGGGCCCAGGGGTGAAGCTTTCTTT
TRBJ1-2,TRBV28,NA,NA,CASFGGTNYGYTF,TGTGCCAGCTTCGGAGGGACCAACTATGGCTACACCTTC
TRBJ2-2,TRBV9,NA,NA,CASSVASQNTGELFF,TGTGCCAGCAGCGTAGCTAGCCAAAACACCGGGGAGCTGTTTTTT
TRBJ1-6,TRBV25-1,NA,NA,CASSDPPDRSSYNSPLHF,TGTGCCAGCAGTGACCCTCCCGACCGGAGCTCCTATAATTCACCCCTCCACTTT
TRBJ1-1,TRBV10-3,TRBD1,NA,CAISGKNAGGTEAFF,TGTGCCATCAGTGGAAAGAATGCAGGGGGAACTGAAGCTTTCTTT
TRBJ2-3,TRBV19,TRBD1,NA,CASSIGQGVDTQYF,TGTGCCAGTAGTATTGGGCAGGGGGTAGATACGCAGTATTTT
TRBJ2-7,TRBV24-1,NA,NA,CATSDSVKQYF,TGTGCCACCAGTGATTCTGTAAAGCAGTACTTC
TRBJ2-1,TRBV7-2,TRBD1,NA,CASSLGQGVPNEQFF,TGTGCCAGCAGCTTAGGGCAGGGGGTACCCAATGAGCAGTTCTTC
TRBJ1-5,TRBV15,NA,NA,CATRHSDSYQPQHF,TGTGCCACCAGACATTCAGACAGTTATCAGCCCCAGCATTTT
TRBJ2-7,TRBV6-2/TRBV6-3,NA,NA,CASSSAGANSYEQYF,TGTGCCAGCAGTTCTGCAGGGGCCAACTCCTACGAGCAGTACTTC
TRBJ1-1,TRBV2,NA,NA,CASSEVGEAFF,TGTGCCAGCAGTGAAGTCGGTGAGGCTTTCTTT
TRBJ2-3,TRBV5-1,TRBD2,NA,CASSLLSSGRASTDTQYF,TGCGCCAGCAGCTTACTTTCTAGCGGGAGGGCTAGCACAGATACGCAGTATTTT
TRBJ2-1,TRBV2,TRBD2,NA,CASSDSGAAGGYNEQFF,TGTGCCAGCAGTGACAGTGGCGCGGCGGGAGGGTACAATGAGCAGTTCTTC
TRBJ1-5,TRBV30,NA,NA,CAWGGRGQPQHF,TGTGCCTGGGGGGGGCGCGGTCAGCCCCAGCATTTT
TRBJ1-1,TRBV30,NA,NA,CAWSREANTEAFF,TGTGCCTGGAGCAGGGAAGCGAACACTGAAGCTTTCTTT
TRBJ1-1,TRBV14,TRBD1,NA,CASRQGWTEAFF,TGTGCCAGCAGACAGGGGTGGACTGAAGCTTTCTTT
TRBJ2-1,TRBV18,TRBD2,NA,CASSPTAGGPNEQFF,TGTGCCAGCTCACCCACGGCGGGAGGGCCGAATGAGCAGTTCTTC
TRBJ2-1,TRBV27,NA,NA,CASSLEFDMGHNEQFF,TGTGCCAGCAGTTTAGAGTTTGATATGGGGCACAATGAGCAGTTCTTC
TRBJ2-3,TRBV19,NA,NA,CASSIAQVFSDTQYF,TGTGCCAGTAGTATTGCTCAGGTGTTTTCAGATACGCAGTATTTT
TRBJ1-5,TRBV7-2,NA,NA,CASSRYGVGDYSNQPQHF,TGTGCCAGCAGCCGTTACGGGGTAGGGGACTATAGCAATCAGCCCCAGCATTTT
TRBJ1-4,TRBV11-2,NA,NA,CASSLGQPNEKLFF,TGTGCCAGCAGCTTAGGACAGCCTAATGAAAAACTGTTTTTT